Sequencing of this T cell receptor beta chain was carried out in a study of cytomegalovirus exposure and HLA in healthy donors (dated by TCRdb to the late 2010s). For the study in its entirety: An earlier analysis of several hundred of the donors reported about 300 Gb of sequence data and 117 million unique TCR beta sequences obtained from some 200 million T cells. An early release that covered 640 HLA-typed donors contained about 300 gigabases of sequencing data and 70 million to 100 million unique TCR sequences. Among the approximately 400 genotyped donors, more than 70% belonged to the genetic ancestry cluster associated with self-reported Caucasian donors. The aim of the study was to test whether cataloging public T cell receptors could identify signatures of past pathogen exposure. The T cell repertoires of some 700 subjects were profiled by immunosequencing and related to cytomegalovirus serostatus. Along with the roughly 670-subject first cohort, a separate validation cohort of over a hundred different subjects was used. To predict cytomegalovirus infection status, the study combined high-throughput TCR immunosequencing, statistical association of individual TCRs with disease status, and machine learning. To study patterns of TCR occurrence, a later analysis re-analyzed previously published TCR beta repertoires from around 670 donors and added high-resolution HLA genotyping. In the later analysis, no new phenotypic data were used to find candidate immune exposures; instead, reliance was placed on TCR beta sequences and their occurrence across donors. An earlier analysis of some 500 of the donors used high-throughput TCR beta sequencing to judge whether each TCR beta V gene segment behaved as functional or pseudogenic. Donor age, sex, ethnicity and CMV serostatus were compiled alongside the repertoire data. A later genetic analysis used genome-wide SNP genotypes for about 55% of the 666 donors, treating that subset as a discovery cohort. All discovery cohort repertoires had been generated on a single sequencing platform. HLA typing included class I and class II loci at four-digit resolution. Typing coverage varied by locus: roughly 620-640 donors for A, B, C, DRB1 and DQB1; 522 for DQA1; over 600 for DPA1; roughly 470 for DPB1. About 5 DR-DQ haplotypes were handled as single units for association and clustering, since linkage in the cohort was strong. Across around 400 genotyped donors of the cohort, an average of approximately 240,000 unique TCR beta nucleotide sequences per donor were sequenced, and 15% to 20% of those sequences were non-productive.

Of note for this clone: Its recognized antigen is unknown. Nothing much larger sits one base from this clone, and base qualities are not available.

The paper's findings and limits, for the study overall: Compared with equally common non-associated chains, HLA-associated TCR beta chains in a later analysis were more clonally expanded and had lower generation probabilities. The authors suggested that the approach could potentially be extended to other disease states and immunological phenotypes. Most TCR sequences were observed very rarely across donors, whereas some public TCRs were present in many individuals. The earlier analysis of nearly 600 of the donors excluded some 15 rarely observed V segments, including chromosome 9 orphons, because counts were too low. The cohort was sequenced for TCR beta chains only, and without alpha or paired-chain data the features that could be detected were limited. A later analysis found that most CMV-associated TCR beta chains appeared HLA-restricted, with HLA associations seemingly driven largely by CMV exposure. In a later analysis, the rate of TCR association differed among HLA loci, with DRB1 alleles having the most associated TCRs and HLA-C alleles having the fewest. A further reported finding was that TCR beta sequences accurately predicted the HLA-A and HLA-B alleles for most subjects in the first cohort. In a later genetic analysis, fewer N-insertions in productive TCRs were reported among donors in an Asian-associated ancestry cluster than the roughly 700-donor mean. A total of 150 or so TCR beta chains were listed by the study as associated with cytomegalovirus. In a later genetic analysis, a missense DCLRE1C variant was associated with V-gene and J-gene trimming of TCR beta chains, and the association was replicated in an independent cohort. A later analysis reported that several top co-occurrence clusters appeared linked to parvovirus B19, influenza, CMV and Epstein-Barr virus. The presence/absence analyses assumed that sequencing depth was roughly uniform across donors, and that assumption may not be true. Linkage disequilibrium might explain the correlated functional status among segregating V segments, but an unknown experimental factor could not be ruled out. The classifier was reported to diagnose cytomegalovirus status with high specificity and sensitivity in both the original cohort and the validation cohort. Some IMGT-functional V segments, including TRBV6-2 and TRBV6-3, could not be distinguished by the 87-base-pair reads and were therefore excluded. Strong co-occurrence of HLA alleles, especially DR and DQ, made assigning TCR associations to individual alleles difficult. A cluster of highly shared sequence variants was judged likely to represent a technical artifact of the sequencing pipeline. In vitro tests confirmed that three of the cytomegalovirus-associated TCR beta chains recognize cytomegalovirus antigens. A later analysis associated around 16,000 TCR beta sequences with specific HLA alleles at a false discovery rate of 0.05. Because HLA typing was unavailable for some donors at each locus, only the typed subset was used in association tests. An earlier analysis of around 540 of the donors showed that most TCR beta V segments appeared in productive rearrangements either about 87% or about 30% of the time, which broadly matched IMGT annotations. For the cohort, immune exposure information was limited to CMV serostatus.

V is cut by 4 bases and J by 4 bases, and the space between the germline ends is 14 bases. CDR1 and CDR2, looked up from the germline V gene, are SGHRS and YFSETQ. Its CDR3 holds 14 amino acids, cysteine through phenylalanine. The retained sequence is limited to the CDR3, 42 bases, with the frame set at the first base. The library was generated by the immunoSEQ multiplex PCR assay. For the multiplex PCR, a mixture combining 60 forward primers for TCR Vbeta segments and 13 reverse primers for TCR Jbeta segments was used. The CDR3 region of rearranged TCR beta genes was amplified from genomic DNA by a multiplex PCR assay. On the Illumina HiSeq System, the amplified TCR beta libraries were sequenced as 87-base-pair reads. Turning to the authors' computational methods: A later analysis tallied 80 million to 95 million unique TCR beta chains across the 700 or so repertoires, and some 10 million of those chains were shared by two or more donors. Raw reads were error-corrected and collapsed into unique sequences by a nearest-neighbor algorithm in which closely related sequences were merged to remove PCR and sequencing errors. V, D and J gene segments were assigned by aligning CDR3 sequences to IMGT reference sequences. Each retained sequence needed at least a six-nucleotide match to both a V gene segment and a J gene segment. A rearrangement counted as productive if the CDR3 had no stop codons and remained in frame with V and J, and every other rearrangement counted as non-productive. Following IMGT convention, CDR3 was defined as the stretch from the second conserved V-encoded cysteine to the conserved J-encoded phenylalanine. Sequences without an unambiguous match to a single V gene segment were excluded from the earlier analysis of 500 to 700 of the donors. An earlier analysis of around 600 of the donors classified V segments as functional when productive rearrangements were above 56.7% and as segregating when the standard deviation between donors was above 5%. A statistical classification framework was built to diagnose cytomegalovirus status from the catalog of TCR beta chain sequences. In a later analysis, TCR nucleotide sequences were compared against IMGT/GENE-DB human TR gene sequences so that V and J genes could be assigned. Using the TCRdist pipeline, a later analysis assigned CDR3 sequences along with most-parsimonious VDJ recombination scenarios. In a later analysis, each TCR beta chain was defined by its CDR3 amino acid sequence together with its V-gene family, and reads lacking a unique V-gene family were excluded. In a later analysis, a few hundred highly shared, low-generation-probability nucleotide sequences were removed to address suspected cross-contamination and a sequencing artifact. A later analysis calculated a clonal expansion index for each public chain from normalized within-repertoire ranks of inferred template counts. In a later analysis, generation probabilities were computed with a VDJ recombination model fitted to out-of-frame rearrangements, and the resulting probabilities were checked against IGoR. Hypergeometric tests were used in a later analysis to score TCR-TCR, TCR-HLA and TCR-CMV co-occurrence, with a repertoire-size bias correction applied to the TCR pairs. To estimate false discovery rates, a later analysis permuted the HLA or CMV assignments 20 times. A later analysis grouped co-occurring TCRs with DBSCAN, adding TCRdist sequence similarity when clustering within HLA-allele-positive subsets. Repertoires with fewer than 30,000 or more than 120,000 public chains were left out of co-occurrence clustering, as were about 5 repertoires with anomalous nucleotide sharing. Sourced from immuneACCESS, this table was stored by TCRdb with only in-frame sequences that have V and J called. A share of the clones is absent; for the studies checked, an unresolved V gene accounts for under half, and the remainder has no known explanation. The V and J calls and clone size come from that table; D and trimming were worked out from the DNA. The sample contains some 80,000 clones, about a tenth of them found a single time. The ten largest clones represent almost 25% of the sample.

The cohort was made up of about 610 healthy bone marrow donors. At the time of sampling, every cohort member was nominally healthy, though immune exposures that went unrecorded were likely present. The donor tested CMV seropositive and was one of the 289 seropositive cohort members. Each donor provided a peripheral blood sample, and peripheral blood mononuclear cells were used for TCR beta sequencing. Genomic DNA extraction from the blood cell samples was performed with the Qiagen DNeasy Blood Extraction Kit. This sequence originates from a man in his fifties or sixties in good health and CMV-seropositive. The material sequenced was PBMCs. The sequence is built from TRBV5-1 and TRBJ1-1; the D gene is perhaps TRBD1, from 6 matching bases. The bases are TGCGCCAGCAGCCCGGCCCTACAGGGCACTGAAGCTTTCTTT. It encodes CASSPALQGTEAFF.